The 3 T cell receptor beta chains presented below share a single source sample, sequenced in a study of vaccination and CD4 T cells after COVID-19. No antigen has been assigned to these receptors. Sequencing of the DNA from cultured CD4+ T cells was carried out with the Oncomine TCR Beta short-read assay. One entry per CDR3 protein, called by TCRdb with MiXCR from the PCR reads. Of some 21,000 distinct CDR3 sequences listed, approximately 52% are singletons. Treatment indicated: roughly 10-day PBMC culture with coronavirus spike peptide pools or control peptides (ViraFEST assay). The sequenced material came from CD4+ T cells from blood, cultured in vitro. All receptors derive from a human donor who had recovered from COVID-19.

The V gene is TRBV7-2, the J gene TRBJ1-2, with 10 bases lining up with TRBD1. Per the germline V gene, CDR1 is SGHTA and CDR2 is FQGNSA. This CDR3 region has 15 residues. V was pared by 1 base and J by 4 bases, with 3 bases of the junction left unmatched. CDR3 in amino acids: CASSLGQGAIYGYTF. The CDR3 nucleotides read TGTGCCAGCAGCTTAGGACAGGGGGCTATCTATGGCTACACCTTC.

CDR3: CASSLTGNTEAFF. CDR3 nucleotides: TGTGCCAGCAGCCTGACAGGGAACACTGAAGCTTTCTTT. The chain joins TRBV7-2 to TRBJ1-1; perhaps TRBD1 as D (6 bases). V gave up 5 bases and J gave up 1 base, with 8 bases separating them. This CDR3 is 13 amino acids long. The germline CDR1 and CDR2 sequences are SGHTA and FQGNSA.

This clonotype was detected a few times. The chain couples TRBV6-2 or TRBV6-3 to TRBJ1-5; D gene uncertain. The CDR3 covers 13 residues. The V gene's germline CDR1 is MNHEY and CDR2 SVGEGT. V gave up 5 bases and J gave up 5 bases, with 10 bases separating them. The CDR3 sequence: CASSPQNHQPQHF. Here the CDR3 DNA reads TGTGCCAGCAGTCCACAGAATCATCAGCCCCAGCATTTT.